What follows is one T cell receptor (beta chain) and its context. This record belongs to a study of blood T cell repertoires in COVID-19. At the level of the study: Material from acute and convalescent COVID-19 was sourced from the United States, Italy and Spain. T cells, B-cell-depleted T cells, or PBMCs supplied cDNA or gDNA.

While infection was still active, Seattle patients were enrolled and then followed longitudinally. Measured with immunoSEQ multiplex PCR; TCRdb has only the in-frame clones, and not every one. Of approximately 170,000 clones listed, less than 90% are singletons. Trimming took 5 bases from V and 6 from J, leaving 10 bases between them. Germline V gene sequence: CDR1 SGHTA, CDR2 FQGTGA. The CDR3 runs to 13 residues. The sequence was collected from a woman in her seventies with COVID-19, enrolled during active disease. The chain is built from TRBV7-3 and TRBJ2-2, with D tentatively TRBD2 (5 bases). The sample consisted of peripheral blood. The chain's CDR3 is CASSPSGSGELFF. The CDR3 nucleotides are TGTGCCAGCAGCCCCTCGGGGTCCGGGGAGCTGTTTTTT.